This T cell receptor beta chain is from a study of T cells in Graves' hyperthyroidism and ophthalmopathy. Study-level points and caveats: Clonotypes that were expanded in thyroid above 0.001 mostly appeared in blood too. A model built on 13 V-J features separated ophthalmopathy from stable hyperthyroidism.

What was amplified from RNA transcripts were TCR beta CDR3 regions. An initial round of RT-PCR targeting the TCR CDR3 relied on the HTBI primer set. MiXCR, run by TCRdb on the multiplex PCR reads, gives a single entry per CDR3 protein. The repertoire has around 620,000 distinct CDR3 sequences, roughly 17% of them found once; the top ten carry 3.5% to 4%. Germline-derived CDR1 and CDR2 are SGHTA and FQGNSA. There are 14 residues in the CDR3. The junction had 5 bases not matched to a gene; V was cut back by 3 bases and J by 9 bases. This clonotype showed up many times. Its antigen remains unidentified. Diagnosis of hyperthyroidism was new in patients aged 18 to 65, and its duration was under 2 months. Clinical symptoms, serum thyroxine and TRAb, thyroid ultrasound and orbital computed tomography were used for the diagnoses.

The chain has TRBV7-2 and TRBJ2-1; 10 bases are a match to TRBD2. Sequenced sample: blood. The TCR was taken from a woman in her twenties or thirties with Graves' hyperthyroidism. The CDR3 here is CASSFERGGGEQFF. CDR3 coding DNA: TGTGCCAGCAGCTTCGAGCGGGGGGGCGGTGAGCAGTTCTTC.